Presented here are 16 T cell receptor beta chains from one specimen sequenced in a study of T cell repertoires and HLA-DP antigens. The assay was immunoSEQ multiplex PCR, and TCRdb's table has in-frame clones only and misses some. The sample lists approximately 89,000 clones, around 86% occurring once. Their target antigens are unknown. The sample consisted of CD4+ T cells from PBMCs. These receptors originate from a man in his forties or fifties in good health and CMV-seronegative.

This clone occurred once. V is TRBV2 and J is TRBJ2-3, with TRBD1 identical over 9 bases. CDR1 SNHLY and CDR2 FYNNEI come from the germline V gene. This CDR3 region has 14 residues. V dropped 6 bases and J dropped 5; count of bases not matched to a gene: 6. Written as DNA, the CDR3 is TGTGCCAGCAGCGACAGGGGGTATGGAGATACGCAGTATTTT. It is translated as CASSDRGYGDTQYF.

This chain joins TRBV30 and TRBJ2-7, with D tentatively TRBD1 (6 bases). This CDR3 contains 13 residues. In germline, CDR1 is GTSNPN, CDR2 SVGIG (reference sequence). V was trimmed by 7 bases and J by 0 bases, leaving 13 bases between them. The chain's CDR3 is CALTGLSSYEQYF. The CDR3 nucleotides read TGTGCCTTGACAGGCTTGAGCTCCTACGAGCAGTACTTC.

The V call is TRBV5-4, the J call TRBJ1-5; D is unresolved. Trimming removed 2 bases at V and 2 bases at J, with 5 bases between. Germline V gene sequence: CDR1 SGHNT, CDR2 YYREEE (reference sequence). The CDR3 length is 13 residues. CDR3: CASSFYRNQPQHF. DNA for the CDR3: TGTGCCAGCAGCTTTTACCGCAATCAGCCCCAGCATTTT.

This clone was seen more than once but under ten times. V and J are TRBV9 and TRBJ2-3; D gene unclear. V shed 6 bases and J shed 2 bases, with 10 bases lying between them. CDR3 length: 13 residues. CDR1 SGDLS and CDR2 YYNGEE come from the germline V gene. The CDR3 region is CASNDQPTDTQYF. The DNA for the CDR3 is TGTGCCAGCAATGACCAGCCCACAGATACGCAGTATTTT. The full variable domain, its missing parts supplied by reference TRBV9 and TRBJ2-3, is DSGVTQTPKHLITATGQRVTLRCSPRSGDLSVYWYQQSLDQGLQFLIQYYNGEERAKGNILERFSAQQFPDLHSELNLSSLELGDSALYFCASNDQPTDTQYFGPGTRLTVL.

The chain joins TRBV28 to TRBJ2-7; 8 nucleotides line up with TRBD2. The CDR3 sequence is 15 residues long. Germline assignment: CDR1 MDHEN and CDR2 SYDVKM. The J segment lost 5 bases and the V segment lost 5 bases, leaving 11 bases of the junction unmatched. In DNA form, the CDR3 reads TGTGCCAGCAGTACGACCGGACTAGCAATAAACGAGCAGTACTTC. It specifies CASSTTGLAINEQYF.

The rearrangement uses TRBV6-5 and TRBJ2-2; D is ambiguous. Germline loops: CDR1 MNHEY, CDR2 SVGAGI. The length of the CDR3 is 15 residues. V gave up 6 bases and J gave up 1 base, with 12 bases separating them. CDR3 sequence: CASRDWAGNTGELFF. The DNA of the CDR3 is TGTGCCAGCAGAGACTGGGCAGGGAACACCGGGGAGCTGTTTTTT.

This chain connects TRBV6-5 to TRBJ1-2; tentatively, D is TRBD1 (6 bases). Trimming pared 9 bases from V and 2 bases from J, leaving 10 bases between. The CDR3 contains 12 residues. The germline V gene encodes CDR1 MNHEY and CDR2 SVGAGI. The CDR3 DNA follows: TGTGCCAGTAGGGACACCAACTATGGCTACACCTTC. Translation gives CASRDTNYGYTF.

The V gene is TRBV7-2, the J gene TRBJ2-3, with 8 bases fitting TRBD2. This CDR3 comprises 16 residues. The germline gives CDR1 SGHTA, CDR2 FQGNSA. With V trimmed by 0 bases and J by 4 bases, 6 bases remained unmatched. CDR3 loop: CASSLAPGGASDTQYF. The CDR3 DNA sequence: TGTGCCAGCAGCTTAGCCCCCGGGGGGGCCTCAGATACGCAGTATTTT.

As regards this clone: One junction end does not reproduce the germline sequence, and a read error may be involved. This chain links TRBV7-7 with TRBJ2-7; no reliable D call. CDR1 is SSHAT, CDR2 FNYEAQ, per germline (reference sequence). There are 13 residues in the CDR3. CDR3 sequence (DNA): TGTGCTAGCAGCTTAGGAGAGTCCTACGAGCAGTACTTC. Translation gives CASSLGESYEQYF. The full variable domain, completed using reference TRBV7-7 and TRBJ2-7, is GAGVSQSPRYKVTKRGQDVTLRCDPISSHATLYWYQQALGQGPEFLTYFNYEAQPDKSGLPSDRFSAERPEGSISTLTIQRTEQRDSAMYRCASSLGESYEQYFGPGTRLTVT.

This clone was seen a handful of times. The genes are TRBV5-1 and TRBJ2-1, with 8 bases identical to TRBD2. This CDR3 is 13 amino acids long. J was trimmed by 10 bases and V by 6 bases; bases with no gene match: 9. The germline V gene encodes CDR1 SGHRS and CDR2 YFSETQ. CDR3 nucleotide sequence: TGCGCCAGCAACCCCGGGACTAGGTGGGAGCAGTTCTTC. As protein: CASNPGTRWEQFF.

The CDR3 region is CASSPGQPQETQYF. The CDR3 bases are TGTGCCAGCAGCCCGGGACAGCCCCAAGAGACCCAGTACTTC. V gene TRBV5-8 combines with J gene TRBJ2-5, with TRBD1 matching 7 bases. V shed 4 bases and J 1 base; nucleotides not matched to a gene: 4. CDR3 length equals 14 residues. Looked up from germline, CDR1 is SGHTS and CDR2 is YDEGEE.

The V call is TRBV30, the J call TRBJ1-5; possibly TRBD1 for D (5 bases). Germline values: CDR1 GTSNPN, CDR2 SVGIG (reference sequence). The CDR3 contains 14 residues. Trimming took 3 bases from V and 0 from J, leaving 9 bases between them. The CDR3 region is CAWRTANSNQPQHF. The CDR3 nucleotides read TGTGCCTGGAGGACAGCGAATAGCAATCAGCCCCAGCATTTT.

V usage is TRBV4-1 and J usage is TRBJ2-7, with TRBD1 as a possible D gene (6 bases). This CDR3 region has 15 residues. Germline CDR1 is MGHRA and CDR2 is YSYEKL. V shed 5 bases and J shed 1 base, with 15 bases lying between them. CDR3 DNA sequence: TGCGCCAGCAGCGTCGCCTGGGGACAATCCTACGAGCAGTACTTC. Encoded protein: CASSVAWGQSYEQYF.

The chain links TRBV27 to TRBJ1-4; 9 bases are a match to TRBD1. Germline loops: CDR1 MNHEY, CDR2 SMNVEV (reference sequence). The CDR3 is 15 residues long. Germline trimming cut 5 bases from V and 4 bases from J; bases unmatched to any gene: 5. The CDR3, as DNA: TGTGCCAGCAGTCTACAGACAGGGGGTAATGAAAAACTGTTTTTT. This translates into CASSLQTGGNEKLFF.

The chain links TRBV7-9 to TRBJ1-5; tentatively, D is TRBD1 (6 bases). V was clipped by 5 bases and J by 3 bases, with 14 bases between them. Germline CDR1 SEHNR, CDR2 FQNEAQ (reference sequence). This CDR3 is built from 15 residues. CDR3 nucleotide sequence: TGTGCCAGCAGCGTGAGCAAGGGGGACAATCAGCCCCAGCATTTT. Translated: CASSVSKGDNQPQHF.

The chain couples TRBV18 to TRBJ2-5, with D hard to call. V was pared by 1 base and J by 5 bases, with 8 bases between. CDR1 and CDR2 (germline): KGHSH, LQKENI. The CDR3 extends over 13 amino acids. The CDR3 protein is CASSPQGWETQYF. The CDR3 DNA sequence: TGTGCCAGCTCACCACAAGGGTGGGAGACCCAGTACTTC.